This entry concerns a single T cell receptor (beta chain). Its specificity is unknown. This entry comes from a study of PD-L1 blockade in urothelial cancer. Study in general: Prior chemotherapy regimens per patient numbered 0 to 3. Study conclusions and caveats: For durable-benefit patients, tumor-associated blood clones expanded more at 3 weeks.

The length of the CDR3 is 16 residues. Germline V gene sequence: CDR1 MNHNS, CDR2 SASEGT. V lost 1 base, J lost 0 bases, and 10 bases lay in between. This table comes from immunoSEQ multiplex PCR, and its TCRdb copy is limited to in-frame clones, with some not included. The table has 35,000 to 40,000 clones, 65% to 85% seen once. V usage is TRBV6-1 and J usage is TRBJ1-5; D is ambiguous. This receptor was taken from a man aged 60 to 69 with urothelial cancer. The sequences come from PBMCs, collected around atezolizumab (anti-PD-L1) treatment. Here the CDR3 DNA reads TGTGCCAGCAGTGAAGTTGCAGGCTATAGCAATCAGCCCCAGCATTTT. Residues: CASSEVAGYSNQPQHF.